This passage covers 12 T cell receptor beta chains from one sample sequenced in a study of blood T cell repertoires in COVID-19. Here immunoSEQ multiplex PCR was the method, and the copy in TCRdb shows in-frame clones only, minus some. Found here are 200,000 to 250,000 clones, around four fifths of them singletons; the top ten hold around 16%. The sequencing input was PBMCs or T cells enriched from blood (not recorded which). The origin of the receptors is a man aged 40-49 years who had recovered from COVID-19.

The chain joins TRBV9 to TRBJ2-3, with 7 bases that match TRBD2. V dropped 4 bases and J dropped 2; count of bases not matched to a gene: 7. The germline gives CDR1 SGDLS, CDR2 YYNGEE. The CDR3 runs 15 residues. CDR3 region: CASSKSGAHTDTQYF. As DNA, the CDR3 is TGTGCCAGCAGCAAGAGCGGGGCTCACACAGATACGCAGTATTTT.

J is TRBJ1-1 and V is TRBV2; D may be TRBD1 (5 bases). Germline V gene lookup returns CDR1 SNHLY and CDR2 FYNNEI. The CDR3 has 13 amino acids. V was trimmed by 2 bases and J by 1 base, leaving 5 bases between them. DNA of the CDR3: TGTGCCAGCAGTGAACAGGGGAACACTGAAGCTTTCTTT. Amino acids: CASSEQGNTEAFF.

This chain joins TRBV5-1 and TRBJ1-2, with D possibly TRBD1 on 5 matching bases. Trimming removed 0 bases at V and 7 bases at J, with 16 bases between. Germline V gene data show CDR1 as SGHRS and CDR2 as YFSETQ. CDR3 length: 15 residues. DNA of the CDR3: TGCGCCAGCAGCTTGGTAGGGGTTAAGGGCGTTGGCTACACCTTC. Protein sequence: CASSLVGVKGVGYTF.

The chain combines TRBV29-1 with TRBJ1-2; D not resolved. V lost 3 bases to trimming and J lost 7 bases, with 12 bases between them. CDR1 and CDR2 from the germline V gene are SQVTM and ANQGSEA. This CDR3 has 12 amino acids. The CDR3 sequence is CSVDRRASGYTF. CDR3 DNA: TGCAGCGTTGATCGGAGGGCTTCTGGCTACACCTTC.

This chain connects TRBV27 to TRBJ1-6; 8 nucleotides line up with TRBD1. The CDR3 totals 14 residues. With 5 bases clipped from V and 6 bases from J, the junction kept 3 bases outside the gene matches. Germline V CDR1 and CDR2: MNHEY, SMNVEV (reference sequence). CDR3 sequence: CASSMTGVNSPLHF. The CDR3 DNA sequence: TGTGCCAGCAGTATGACAGGGGTTAATTCACCCCTCCACTTT.

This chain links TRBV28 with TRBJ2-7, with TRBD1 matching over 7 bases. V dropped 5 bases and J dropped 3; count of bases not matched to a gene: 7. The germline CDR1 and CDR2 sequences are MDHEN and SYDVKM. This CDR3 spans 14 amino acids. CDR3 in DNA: TGTGCCAGCAGTCAACCGGGACAGTTCTACGAGCAGTACTTC. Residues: CASSQPGQFYEQYF.

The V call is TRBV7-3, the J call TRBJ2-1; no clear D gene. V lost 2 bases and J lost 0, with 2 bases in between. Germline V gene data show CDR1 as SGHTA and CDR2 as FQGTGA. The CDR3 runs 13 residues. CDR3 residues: CASSLYSYNEQFF. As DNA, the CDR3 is TGTGCCAGCAGCTTATACTCCTACAATGAGCAGTTCTTC.

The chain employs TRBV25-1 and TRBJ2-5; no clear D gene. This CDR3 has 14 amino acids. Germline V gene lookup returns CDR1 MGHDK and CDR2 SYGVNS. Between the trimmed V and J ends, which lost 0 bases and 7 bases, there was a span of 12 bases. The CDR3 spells CASSEYAVSSTQYF. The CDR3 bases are TGTGCCAGCAGTGAATATGCGGTGTCCTCGACCCAGTACTTC.

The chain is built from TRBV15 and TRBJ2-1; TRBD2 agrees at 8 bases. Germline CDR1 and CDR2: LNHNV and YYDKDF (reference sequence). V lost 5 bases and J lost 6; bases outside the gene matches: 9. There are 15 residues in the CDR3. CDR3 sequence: CATSRDGTRFNEQFF. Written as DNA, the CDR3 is TGTGCCACCAGCCGGGACGGGACTAGATTCAATGAGCAGTTCTTC.

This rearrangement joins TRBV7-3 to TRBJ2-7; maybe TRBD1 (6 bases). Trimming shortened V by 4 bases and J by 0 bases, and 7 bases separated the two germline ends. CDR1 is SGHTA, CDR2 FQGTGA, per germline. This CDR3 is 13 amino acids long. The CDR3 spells CASSSDSSYEQYF. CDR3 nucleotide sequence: TGTGCCAGCAGCTCGGACAGCTCCTACGAGCAGTACTTC.

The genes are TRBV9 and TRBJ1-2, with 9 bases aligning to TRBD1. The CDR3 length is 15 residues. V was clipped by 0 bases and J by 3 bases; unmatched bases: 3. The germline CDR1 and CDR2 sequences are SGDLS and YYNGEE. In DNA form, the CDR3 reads TGTGCCAGCAGCGTAGGCACAGGGGGCTACTATGGCTACACCTTC. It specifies CASSVGTGGYYGYTF. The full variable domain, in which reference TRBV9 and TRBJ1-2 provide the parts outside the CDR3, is DSGVTQTPKHLITATGQRVTLRCSPRSGDLSVYWYQQSLDQGLQFLIQYYNGEERAKGNILERFSAQQFPDLHSELNLSSLELGDSALYFCASSVGTGGYYGYTFGSGTRLTVV.

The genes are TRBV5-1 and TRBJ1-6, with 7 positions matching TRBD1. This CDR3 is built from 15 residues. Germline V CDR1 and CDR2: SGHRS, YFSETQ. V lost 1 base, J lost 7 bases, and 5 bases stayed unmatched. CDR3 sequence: CASSLWQGGNSPLHF. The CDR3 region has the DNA TGCGCCAGCAGCTTGTGGCAGGGGGGAAATTCACCCCTCCACTTT.